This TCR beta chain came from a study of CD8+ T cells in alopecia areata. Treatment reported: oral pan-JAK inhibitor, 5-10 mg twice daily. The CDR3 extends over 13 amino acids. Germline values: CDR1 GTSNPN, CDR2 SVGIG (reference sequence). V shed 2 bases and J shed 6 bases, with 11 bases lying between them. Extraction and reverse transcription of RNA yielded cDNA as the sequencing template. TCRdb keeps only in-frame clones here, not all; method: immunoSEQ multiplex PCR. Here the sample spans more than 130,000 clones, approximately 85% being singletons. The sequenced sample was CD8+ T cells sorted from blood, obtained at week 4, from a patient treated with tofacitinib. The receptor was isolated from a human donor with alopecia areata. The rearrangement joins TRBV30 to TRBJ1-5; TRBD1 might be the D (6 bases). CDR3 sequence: CAWSYRASQPQHF. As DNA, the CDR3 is TGTGCCTGGAGTTACAGGGCGAGTCAGCCCCAGCATTTT.